This TCR beta chain comes out of a study of T-cell reconstitution after alpha-beta-depleted transplantation in children. General study results and limits: Once a year had passed after transplant, T-cell counts and diversity came mostly from newly produced T cells. Expanded graft clones, several hundred of them, were reportedly the source of alpha-beta T cells about two months after transplant. After transplant, high TCRbeta diversity at day 60 in some patients arose from surviving recipient T cells and thymic progenitors.

During its preparation, the TCRbeta library received unique molecular identifiers. One entry per CDR3 protein results from TCRdb running MiXCR on the PCR reads. The table includes 210,000 or so distinct CDR3 sequences, roughly 10% detected once. This clonotype was counted at least ten times. The antigen is undetermined. The specimen was PBMCs, collected before TCRalphabeta/CD19-depleted stem cell transplant. The source of this sequence is a child less than two years old with acute myeloid leukemia, due to receive a stem cell transplant.

CDR3 nucleotide sequence: TGTGCCAGCAGCCCCCAGGGAGCGGGAAGGTTCAATGAGCAGTTCTTC. Amino acid sequence: CASSPQGAGRFNEQFF. The chain links TRBV5-4 to TRBJ2-1; 7 bases align to TRBD2. The CDR3 is 16 amino acids. Germline trimming cut 4 bases from V and 6 bases from J; bases unmatched to any gene: 13. Germline V gives CDR1 SGHNT, CDR2 YYREEE (reference sequence).